This TCR beta chain was retrieved from a study of blood T cells in healthy people across ages. Study-wide results and limits: Getting older went along with TCR beta diversity per million T cells dropping roughly linearly. Since the PBMCs were unsorted, naive and antigen-experienced cells could not be conclusively compared.

A second roughly 6 to 12 cycle PCR used barcoded and J-beta primers. Every cDNA was tagged by a template-switch adaptor with 12 random nucleotides. TCRdb fed the 5' RACE reads into MiXCR, producing one record per CDR3 protein. The sample lists some 900,000 distinct CDR3 sequences, approximately 49% occurring once. This clonotype was recorded a few times. The antigen remains undetermined. The CDR3 extends over 13 amino acids. V was shortened by 7 bases and J by 4 bases, with 12 bases between the two germline ends. In germline, CDR1 is MNHEY, CDR2 SVGAGI. This rearrangement joins TRBV6-5 to TRBJ2-3; D ambiguous. This TCR derives from a man aged 25-45 years in good health. Material for sequencing was blood. CDR3 sequence: CASKAVEADTQYF. The CDR3 region has the DNA TGTGCCAGCAAGGCGGTTGAGGCAGATACGCAGTATTTT.